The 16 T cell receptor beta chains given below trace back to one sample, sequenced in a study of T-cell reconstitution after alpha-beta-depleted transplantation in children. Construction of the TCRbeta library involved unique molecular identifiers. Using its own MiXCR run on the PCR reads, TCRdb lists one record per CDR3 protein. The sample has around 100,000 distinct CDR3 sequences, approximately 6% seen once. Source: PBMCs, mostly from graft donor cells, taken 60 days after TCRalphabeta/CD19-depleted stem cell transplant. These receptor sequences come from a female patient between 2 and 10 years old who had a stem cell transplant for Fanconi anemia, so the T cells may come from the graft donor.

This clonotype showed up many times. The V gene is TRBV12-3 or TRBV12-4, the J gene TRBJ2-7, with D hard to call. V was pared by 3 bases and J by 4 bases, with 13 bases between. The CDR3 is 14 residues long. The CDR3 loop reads CASSFPRRGYEQYF. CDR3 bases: TGTGCCAGCAGTTTCCCGCGAAGAGGTTACGAGCAGTACTTC.

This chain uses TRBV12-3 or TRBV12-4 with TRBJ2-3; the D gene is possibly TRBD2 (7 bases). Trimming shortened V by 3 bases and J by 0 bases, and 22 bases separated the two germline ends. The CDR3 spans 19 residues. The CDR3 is CASSFRGGATFSSTDTQYF. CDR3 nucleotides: TGTGCCAGCAGTTTTAGAGGGGGGGCCACGTTTTCTAGCACAGATACGCAGTATTTT.

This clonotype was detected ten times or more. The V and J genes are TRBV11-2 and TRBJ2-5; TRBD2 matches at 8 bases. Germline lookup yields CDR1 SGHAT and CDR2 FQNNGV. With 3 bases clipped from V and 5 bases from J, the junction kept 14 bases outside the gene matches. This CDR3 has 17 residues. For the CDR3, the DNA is TGTGCCAGCAGCTTCACCACCCCAGCGGGAGTATTTGAGACCCAGTACTTC. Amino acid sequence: CASSFTTPAGVFETQYF.

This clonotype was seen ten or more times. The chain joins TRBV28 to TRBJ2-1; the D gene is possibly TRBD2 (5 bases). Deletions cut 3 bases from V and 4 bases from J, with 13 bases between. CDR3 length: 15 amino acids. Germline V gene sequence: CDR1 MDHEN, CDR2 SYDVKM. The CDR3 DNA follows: TGTGCCAGCAGTTTCCCCCTACTAGGTTACAATGAGCAGTTCTTC. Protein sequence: CASSFPLLGYNEQFF.

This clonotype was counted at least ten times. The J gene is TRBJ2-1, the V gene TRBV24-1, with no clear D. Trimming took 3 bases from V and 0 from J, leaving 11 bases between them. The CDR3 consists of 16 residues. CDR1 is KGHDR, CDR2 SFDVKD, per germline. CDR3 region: CATSDPDLGSYNEQFF. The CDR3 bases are TGTGCCACCAGTGATCCGGACCTTGGCTCCTACAATGAGCAGTTCTTC.

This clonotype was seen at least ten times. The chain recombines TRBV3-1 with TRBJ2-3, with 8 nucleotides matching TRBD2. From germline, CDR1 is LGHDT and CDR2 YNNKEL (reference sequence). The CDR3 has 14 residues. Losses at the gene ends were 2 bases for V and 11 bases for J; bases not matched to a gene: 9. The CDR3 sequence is CASSQSGGFGMQYF. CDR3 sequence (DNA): TGTGCCAGCAGCCAAAGCGGGGGCTTCGGGATGCAGTATTTT.

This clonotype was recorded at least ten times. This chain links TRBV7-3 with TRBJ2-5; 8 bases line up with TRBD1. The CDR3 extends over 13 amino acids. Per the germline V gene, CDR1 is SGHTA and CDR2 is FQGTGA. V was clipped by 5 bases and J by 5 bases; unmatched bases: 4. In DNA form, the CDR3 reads TGTGCCAGCAGCCCCCAGGGGGCGGAGACCCAGTACTTC. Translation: CASSPQGAETQYF.

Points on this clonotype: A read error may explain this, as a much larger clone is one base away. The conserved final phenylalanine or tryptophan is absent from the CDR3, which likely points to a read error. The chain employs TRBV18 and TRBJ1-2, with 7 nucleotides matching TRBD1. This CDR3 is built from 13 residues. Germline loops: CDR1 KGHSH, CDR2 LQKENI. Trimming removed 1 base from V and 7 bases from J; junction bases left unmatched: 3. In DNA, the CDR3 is TGTGCCAGCTCACCACAGGGGGCTCGTGGCTACACCTAC. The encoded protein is CASSPQGARGYTY.

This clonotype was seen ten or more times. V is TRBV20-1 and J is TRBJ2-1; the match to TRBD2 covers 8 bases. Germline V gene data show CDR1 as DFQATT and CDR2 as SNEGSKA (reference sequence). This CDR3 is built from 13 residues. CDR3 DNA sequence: TGCAGGGTAGCGGGGACTTCCTACAATGAGCAGTTCTTC. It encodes CRVAGTSYNEQFF.

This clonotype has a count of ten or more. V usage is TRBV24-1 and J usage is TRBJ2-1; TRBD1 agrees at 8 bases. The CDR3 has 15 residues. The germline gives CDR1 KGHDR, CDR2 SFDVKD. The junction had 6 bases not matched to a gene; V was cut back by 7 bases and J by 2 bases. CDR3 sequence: CATSDRDRTYNEQFF. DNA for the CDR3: TGTGCCACCAGCGATCGGGACAGGACCTACAATGAGCAGTTCTTC.

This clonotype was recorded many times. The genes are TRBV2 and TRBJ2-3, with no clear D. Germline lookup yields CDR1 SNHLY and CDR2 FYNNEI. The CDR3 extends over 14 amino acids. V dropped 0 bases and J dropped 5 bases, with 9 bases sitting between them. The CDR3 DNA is TGTGCCAGCAGTGAAGCTGGGTGGGGAGATACGCAGTATTTT. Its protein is CASSEAGWGDTQYF.

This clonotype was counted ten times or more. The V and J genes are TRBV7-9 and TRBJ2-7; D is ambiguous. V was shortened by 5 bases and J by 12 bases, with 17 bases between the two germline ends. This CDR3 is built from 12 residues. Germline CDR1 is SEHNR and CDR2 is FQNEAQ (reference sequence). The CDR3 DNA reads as TGTGCCAGCAGCACCCTTCTCCAGAGGCTGTACTTC. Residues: CASSTLLQRLYF.

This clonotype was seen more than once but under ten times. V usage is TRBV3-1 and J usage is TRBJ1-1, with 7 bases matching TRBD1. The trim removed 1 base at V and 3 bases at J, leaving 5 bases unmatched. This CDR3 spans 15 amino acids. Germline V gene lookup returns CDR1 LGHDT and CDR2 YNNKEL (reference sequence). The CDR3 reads CASSQAGGKDTEAFF. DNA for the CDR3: TGTGCCAGCAGCCAAGCAGGGGGAAAGGACACTGAAGCTTTCTTT.

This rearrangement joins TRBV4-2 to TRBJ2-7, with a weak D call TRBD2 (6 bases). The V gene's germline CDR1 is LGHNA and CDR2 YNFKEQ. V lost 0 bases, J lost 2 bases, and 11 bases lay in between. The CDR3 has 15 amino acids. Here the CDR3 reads CASSQDLGLPYEQYF. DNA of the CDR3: TGTGCCAGCAGCCAAGATTTGGGACTTCCCTACGAGCAGTACTTC.

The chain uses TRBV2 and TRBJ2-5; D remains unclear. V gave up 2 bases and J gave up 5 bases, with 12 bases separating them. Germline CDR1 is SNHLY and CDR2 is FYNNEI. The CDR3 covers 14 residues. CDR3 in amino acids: CASSEPPLGETQYF. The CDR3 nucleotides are TGTGCCAGCAGTGAACCCCCGTTAGGCGAGACCCAGTACTTC.

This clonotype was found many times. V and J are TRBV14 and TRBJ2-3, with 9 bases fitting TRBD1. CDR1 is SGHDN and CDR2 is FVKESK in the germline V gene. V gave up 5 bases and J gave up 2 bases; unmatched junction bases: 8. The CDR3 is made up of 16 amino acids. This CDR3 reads CASSRYWDRDTDTQYF. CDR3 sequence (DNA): TGTGCCAGCAGCAGATACTGGGACAGGGACACAGATACGCAGTATTTT.